This record covers a single TCR beta chain. Its cognate antigen is unknown. This specimen comes from a study of CD4 T cells in relation to SARS-CoV-2 and coronaviruses. Naive and memory CD4+ T cell DNA was deep-sequenced without culture. Sequenced by immunoSEQ multiplex PCR; TCRdb stores in-frame clones only, minus some. The sample shows tens of thousands of clones, 85% to 95% of them seen only once. The V gene end was trimmed by 1 base and the J gene end by 5 bases; junction bases not matched to a gene: 6. CDR3 length equals 16 residues. Germline CDR1 and CDR2: LGHNA and YSLEER. CD4+ T cells from unexposed donors were obtained before the COVID-19 pandemic (2011-2018). Study-level findings and limits: In around 63% of donors, memory CD4+ clonotypes crossrecognized SARS-CoV-2 and at least one common cold coronavirus spike. Culture-expanded clones reflect memory recall rather than primary priming during culture.

This receptor was identified in a human donor in good health. Specimen: naive CD4+ T cells from PBMCs. Subset given: naive CD4+ T cells isolated by negative enrichment. V gene TRBV4-3 combines with J gene TRBJ2-1; 9 nucleotides line up with TRBD1. The CDR3 DNA reads TGCGCCAGCAGCCAAGCCCCGGGACAGGGAGACAATGAGCAGTTCTTC. Its translation: CASSQAPGQGDNEQFF.